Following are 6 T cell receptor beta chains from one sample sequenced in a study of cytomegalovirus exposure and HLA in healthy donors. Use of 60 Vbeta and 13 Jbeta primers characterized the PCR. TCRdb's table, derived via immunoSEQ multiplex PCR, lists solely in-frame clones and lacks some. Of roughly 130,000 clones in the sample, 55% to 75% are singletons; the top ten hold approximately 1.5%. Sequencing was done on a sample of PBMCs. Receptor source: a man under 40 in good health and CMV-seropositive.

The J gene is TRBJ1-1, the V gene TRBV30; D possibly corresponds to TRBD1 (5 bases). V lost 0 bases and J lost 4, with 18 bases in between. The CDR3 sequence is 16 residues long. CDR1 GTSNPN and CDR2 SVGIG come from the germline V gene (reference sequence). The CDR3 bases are TGTGCCTGGAGTGTAAAGGGGCGCGTGAGTAGCACTGAAGCTTTCTTT. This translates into CAWSVKGRVSSTEAFF. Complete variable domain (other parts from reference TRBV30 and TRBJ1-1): SQTIHQWPATLVQPVGSPLSLECTVEGTSNPNLYWYRQAAGRGLQLLFYSVGIGQISSEVPQNLSASRPQDRQFILSSKKLLLSDSGFYLCAWSVKGRVSSTEAFFGQGTRLTVV.

The CDR3 loop is CASSILGFPNNQPQHF. Written as DNA, the CDR3 is TGTGCCAGCTCAATACTCGGGTTCCCTAACAATCAGCCCCAGCATTTT. The chain carries TRBV18 and TRBJ1-5; no definite D call. CDR1 and CDR2 (germline): KGHSH, LQKENI. V was cut by 5 bases and J by 3 bases, with 17 bases left in between. The CDR3 loop spans 16 amino acids.

Here the CDR3 DNA reads TGCGCCAGCAGCCAAGCGAGGTATGATGAAAAACTGTTTTTT. Translated: CASSQARYDEKLFF. The genes are TRBV4-1 and TRBJ1-4; the D is unclear. This CDR3 is built from 14 residues. Germline values: CDR1 MGHRA, CDR2 YSYEKL. V shed 1 base and J shed 6 bases, with 9 bases lying between them.

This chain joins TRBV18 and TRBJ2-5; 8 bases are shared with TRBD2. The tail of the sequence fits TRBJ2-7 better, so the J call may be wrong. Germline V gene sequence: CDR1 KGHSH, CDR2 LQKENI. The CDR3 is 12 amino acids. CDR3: CASKRELDEQYF. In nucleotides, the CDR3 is TGTGCCAGTAAGCGGGAGCTGGACGAGCAGTACTTC.

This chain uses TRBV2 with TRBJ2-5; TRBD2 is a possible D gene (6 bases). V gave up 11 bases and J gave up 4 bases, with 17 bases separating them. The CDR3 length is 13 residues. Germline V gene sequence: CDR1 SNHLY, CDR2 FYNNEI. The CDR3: CAGAGSSPETQYF. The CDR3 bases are TGTGCCGGCGCGGGATCGTCCCCAGAGACCCAGTACTTC.

The CDR3 protein is CASSGGWGGTEAFF. CDR3 DNA: TGTGCCAGCAGCGGGGGGTGGGGGGGCACTGAAGCTTTCTTT. V is TRBV5-4 and J is TRBJ1-1, with a weak D call TRBD1 (5 bases). The CDR3 extends over 14 amino acids. Trimming pared 4 bases from V and 4 bases from J, leaving 14 bases between. Per germline, CDR1 SGHNT and CDR2 YYREEE (reference sequence).